This T cell receptor beta chain came from a study of T-cell reconstitution after alpha-beta-depleted transplantation in children. Study findings and constraints: Diversity of TCRbeta at day 60 was high in some patients, arising from surviving recipient T cells and thymic progenitors.

With respect to this clonotype: Antigen: not known.

V gave up 6 bases and J gave up 5 bases; unmatched junction bases: 13. This CDR3 is 15 amino acids long. The germline V gene has CDR1 DFQATT and CDR2 SNEGSKA (reference sequence). Construction of the TCRbeta library involved unique molecular identifiers. MiXCR, run by TCRdb on the PCR reads, gives a single entry per CDR3 protein. The data show more than 200,000 distinct CDR3 sequences, more than 20% seen once. The TCR was taken from a girl under 10 years old with Fanconi anemia, due to receive a stem cell transplant. Source: PBMCs, taken before TCRalphabeta/CD19-depleted stem cell transplant. The J gene is TRBJ2-7, the V gene TRBV20-1; TRBD2 aligns across 10 bases. The CDR3 region has the DNA TGCAGTGCCCCGCACAAAGCGGGAGGGAGGAACGAGCAGTACTTC. It specifies CSAPHKAGGRNEQYF.